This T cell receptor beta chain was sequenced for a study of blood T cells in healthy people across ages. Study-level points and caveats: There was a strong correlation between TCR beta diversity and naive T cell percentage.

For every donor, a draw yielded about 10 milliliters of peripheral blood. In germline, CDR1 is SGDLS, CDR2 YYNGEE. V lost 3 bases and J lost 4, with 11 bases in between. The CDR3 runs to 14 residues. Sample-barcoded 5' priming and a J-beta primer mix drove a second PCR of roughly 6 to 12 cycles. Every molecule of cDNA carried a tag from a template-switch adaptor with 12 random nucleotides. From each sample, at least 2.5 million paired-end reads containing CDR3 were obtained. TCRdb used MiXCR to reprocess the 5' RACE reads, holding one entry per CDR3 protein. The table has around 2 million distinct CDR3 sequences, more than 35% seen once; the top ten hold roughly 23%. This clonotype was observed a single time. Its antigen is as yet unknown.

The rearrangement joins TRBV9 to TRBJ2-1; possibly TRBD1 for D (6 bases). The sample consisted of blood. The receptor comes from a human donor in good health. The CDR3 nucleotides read TGTGCCAGCAGCGCAAATACAGGGTACAATGAGCAGTTCTTC. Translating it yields CASSANTGYNEQFF.